The 21 T cell receptor beta chains below all came from one sample that was sequenced in a study of shared clonotypes between healthy human individuals. This table comes from immunoSEQ multiplex PCR, and its TCRdb copy is limited to in-frame clones, with some not included. The sample lists about 2,500,000 clones, roughly nine tenths occurring once. The sequenced material came from naive CD4+ T cells sorted from blood. Subset in this sample: CD45RA+ positively selected. The source is a man in his late teens or twenties in good health.

The chain recombines TRBV12-5 with TRBJ1-1; no definite D call. Germline V gives CDR1 LGHNT, CDR2 FRNRAP. The CDR3 consists of 13 residues. V gave up 6 bases and J gave up 1 base, with 9 bases separating them. The CDR3 coding sequence is TGTGCTAGTGGGTTCCCGGGGAACACTGAAGCTTTCTTT. Translating gives CASGFPGNTEAFF.

As regards this clone: Germline is not matched at one junction end, which may reflect a read error. This chain uses TRBV29-1 with TRBJ2-3, with D maybe TRBD1 (5 bases). This CDR3 comprises 13 residues. Germline CDR1 and CDR2: SQVTM and ANQGSEA. The CDR3 loop reads CSVVTDLRTVLKF. CDR3 DNA: TGCAGCGTTGTGACAGACCTCAGGACGGTTTTAAAATTT.

This clone came up a few times. The same CDR3 is also encoded by other DNA sequences in this sample. J is TRBJ1-1 and V is TRBV28; tentatively, D is TRBD1 (5 bases). Trimming removed 6 bases at V and 5 bases at J, with 7 bases between. The CDR3 length is 11 residues. Per germline, CDR1 MDHEN and CDR2 SYDVKM. This CDR3 reads CASRGETEAFF. DNA for the CDR3: TGTGCCAGCAGGGGGGAGACTGAAGCTTTCTTT.

The CDR3 DNA is TGTGCCAGCAGCTTAGGTCACGGCGGGGGGCATCGGGAGCAGTACTTC. Protein: CASSLGHGGGHREQYF. The chain joins TRBV7-9 to TRBJ2-7, with 8 nucleotides matching TRBD2. The CDR3 totals 16 residues. Germline trimming cut 1 base from V and 7 bases from J; bases unmatched to any gene: 12. Per germline, CDR1 SEHNR and CDR2 FQNEAQ (reference sequence).

The chain is built from TRBV28 and TRBJ1-5; D is ambiguous. The CDR3 covers 15 residues. V shed 2 bases and J shed 7 bases, with 15 bases lying between them. Germline CDR1 reads MDHEN; CDR2 reads SYDVKM. Written as DNA, the CDR3 is TGTGCCAGCAGTTTACTCGGGGAGGGTGACCAGCCCCAGCATTTT. This sequence encodes CASSLLGEGDQPQHF.

This clone occurred once. This chain joins TRBV9 and TRBJ2-1; 10 bases map to TRBD2. The CDR3 runs to 14 residues. V was clipped by 6 bases and J by 3 bases; unmatched bases: 3. Germline values: CDR1 SGDLS, CDR2 YYNGEE. The CDR3 region is CASTQRGGYNEQFF. The CDR3 region has the DNA TGTGCCAGCACCCAGCGGGGGGGCTACAATGAGCAGTTCTTC.

This chain links TRBV14 with TRBJ2-5, with a tentative D call TRBD1 (5 bases). Deletions cut 4 bases from V and 2 bases from J, with 17 bases between. Germline CDR1 is SGHDN and CDR2 is FVKESK. This CDR3 region has 16 residues. In nucleotides, the CDR3 is TGTGCCAGCAGCCCTCCTGGGGCAGCCCCTCAAGAGACCCAGTACTTC. Its protein is CASSPPGAAPQETQYF.

The DNA for the CDR3 is TGTGCCAGCAGTGGTAGGTCTAATTCACCCCTCCACTTT. Its protein is CASSGRSNSPLHF. The chain has TRBV25-1 and TRBJ1-6; D call uncertain. The CDR3 extends over 13 amino acids. Per the germline V gene, CDR1 is MGHDK and CDR2 is SYGVNS. The V end lost 4 bases, the J end lost 6 bases, and 7 bases lay between the germline ends.

Note on this clone: Other nucleotide sequences in the sample specify the same CDR3. The chain recombines TRBV5-6 with TRBJ2-7; D is perhaps TRBD1 (5 bases). The V and J ends lost 4 bases and 4 bases respectively, with 12 bases between them. Germline CDR1 and CDR2: SGHDT and YYEEEE. This CDR3 spans 13 amino acids. DNA for the CDR3: TGTGCCAGCAGCCTGCAGGGTACTTACGAGCAGTACTTC. It codes for CASSLQGTYEQYF.

The rearrangement links TRBV6-5 to TRBJ1-1; D gene uncertain. This CDR3 is built from 12 residues. V was trimmed by 7 bases and J by 1 base, leaving 7 bases between them. Germline loops: CDR1 MNHEY, CDR2 SVGAGI. This chain's CDR3 is CASMGWNTEAFF. As DNA, the CDR3 is TGTGCCAGCATGGGTTGGAACACTGAAGCTTTCTTT.

J is TRBJ2-3 and V is TRBV12-5; 8 positions match TRBD2. The V gene's germline CDR1 is LGHNT and CDR2 FRNRAP. V was clipped by 0 bases and J by 2 bases; unmatched bases: 19. The CDR3 has 21 amino acids. This CDR3 is CASGLVPLAERGGAHTDTQYF. The CDR3 bases are TGTGCTAGTGGTTTGGTACCCCTAGCGGAACGGGGGGGGGCGCACACAGATACGCAGTATTTT.

The chain couples TRBV5-4 to TRBJ1-2; 8 nucleotides align to TRBD1. Germline assignment: CDR1 SGHNT and CDR2 YYREEE (reference sequence). The CDR3 has 15 residues. Germline trimming cut 2 bases from V and 4 bases from J; bases unmatched to any gene: 7. CDR3 coding DNA: TGTGCCAGCAGCTTACCAACAGGGGGGGGCTATGGCTACACCTTC. This encodes CASSLPTGGGYGYTF. Supplemented by reference TRBV5-4 and TRBJ1-2, the full variable domain reads ETGVTQSPTHLIKTRGQQVTLRCSSQSGHNTVSWYQQALGQGPQFIFQYYREEENGRGNFPPRFSGLQFPNYSSELNVNALELDDSALYLCASSLPTGGGYGYTFGSGTRLTVV.

This chain links TRBV11-2 with TRBJ1-1, with a tentative D call TRBD1 (6 bases). Germline V gene data show CDR1 as SGHAT and CDR2 as FQNNGV. V gave up 0 bases and J gave up 1 base, with 15 bases separating them. The CDR3 spans 17 residues. CDR3 DNA: TGTGCCAGCAGCTTAGAATTCGGGGCGACAGGGAACACTGAAGCTTTCTTT. Translation gives CASSLEFGATGNTEAFF. The variable domain in full, completed from reference TRBV11-2 and TRBJ1-1, reads EAGVAQSPRYKIIEKRQSVAFWCNPISGHATLYWYQQILGQGPKLLIQFQNNGVVDDSQLPKDRFSAERLKGVDSTLKIQPAKLEDSAVYLCASSLEFGATGNTEAFFGQGTRLTVV.

V gene TRBV5-6 combines with J gene TRBJ1-6; D is possibly TRBD1 (6 bases). V dropped 2 bases and J dropped 10 bases, with 16 bases sitting between them. The CDR3 is 15 residues long. Germline V gene data show CDR1 as SGHDT and CDR2 as YYEEEE. The CDR3 nucleotides read TGTGCCAGCAGCTTATGGGGGCGTTTGGGCTCACCCCTCCACTTT. It specifies CASSLWGRLGSPLHF.

The J gene is TRBJ2-7, the V gene TRBV9; D uncertain. Trimming took off 3 bases at V and 4 bases at J, with 11 bases between the two ends. Germline CDR1 is SGDLS and CDR2 is YYNGEE. The CDR3 contains 13 residues. The CDR3: CASSARIGYEQYF. DNA of the CDR3: TGTGCCAGCAGCGCCCGAATTGGTTACGAGCAGTACTTC.

V usage is TRBV7-6 and J usage is TRBJ2-5, with a tentative D call TRBD2 (5 bases). Trimming removed 8 bases from V and 3 bases from J, with 22 bases in between. Germline CDR1 and CDR2: SGHVS and FNYEAQ. CDR3 length: 16 amino acids. The CDR3 DNA is TGTGCCAGCGGTTGGTCGACTAACGTAAATAAAGAGACCCAGTACTTC. It translates to CASGWSTNVNKETQYF.

This sequence joins TRBV7-2 and TRBJ2-4, with a weak D call TRBD2 (5 bases). The germline gives CDR1 SGHTA, CDR2 FQGNSA. Trimming took off 3 bases at V and 0 bases at J, with 15 bases between the two ends. The CDR3 extends over 17 amino acids. In DNA form, the CDR3 reads TGTGCCAGCAGCTTCCCTGCGGAGGCCCTAGCCAAAAACATTCAGTACTTC. This gives the protein CASSFPAEALAKNIQYF.

This chain joins TRBV10-3 and TRBJ1-5; TRBD1 is a possible D gene (5 bases). Trimming took off 11 bases at V and 0 bases at J, with 11 bases between the two ends. CDR3 length equals 13 residues. From germline, CDR1 is ENHRY and CDR2 SYGVKD. The CDR3 here is CAAGGGSNQPQHF. DNA of the CDR3: TGTGCCGCGGGGGGGGGTAGCAATCAGCCCCAGCATTTT.

The chain employs TRBV9 and TRBJ1-2, with D hard to call. There are 15 residues in the CDR3. With 4 bases removed from V and 4 bases from J, the gap between germline ends came to 17 bases. The germline gives CDR1 SGDLS, CDR2 YYNGEE. CDR3 in amino acids: CASSSQSRDAYGYTF. CDR3 sequence (DNA): TGTGCCAGCAGCTCCCAGAGTCGAGATGCCTATGGCTACACCTTC.

The chain combines TRBV30 with TRBJ1-4; TRBD1 aligns across 7 bases. CDR1 GTSNPN and CDR2 SVGIG come from the germline V gene (reference sequence). V dropped 5 bases and J dropped 4; count of bases not matched to a gene: 13. The CDR3 extends over 16 amino acids. CDR3 amino acids: CAWGRTGTVGNEKLFF. The CDR3 region has the DNA TGTGCCTGGGGACGGACAGGCACAGTAGGTAATGAAAAACTGTTTTTT.

Regarding this clone: The same CDR3 is also encoded by other DNA sequences in this sample. The V and J genes are TRBV4-1 and TRBJ2-5, with 8 bases that match TRBD1. J gave up 1 base and V 1 base, and 5 bases lay outside the gene matches. This CDR3 is 16 amino acids long. Germline V gene lookup returns CDR1 MGHRA and CDR2 YSYEKL. CDR3 coding DNA: TGCGCCAGCAGCCAAGGAGACAGGGGACTCCAAGAGACCCAGTACTTC. Protein: CASSQGDRGLQETQYF.